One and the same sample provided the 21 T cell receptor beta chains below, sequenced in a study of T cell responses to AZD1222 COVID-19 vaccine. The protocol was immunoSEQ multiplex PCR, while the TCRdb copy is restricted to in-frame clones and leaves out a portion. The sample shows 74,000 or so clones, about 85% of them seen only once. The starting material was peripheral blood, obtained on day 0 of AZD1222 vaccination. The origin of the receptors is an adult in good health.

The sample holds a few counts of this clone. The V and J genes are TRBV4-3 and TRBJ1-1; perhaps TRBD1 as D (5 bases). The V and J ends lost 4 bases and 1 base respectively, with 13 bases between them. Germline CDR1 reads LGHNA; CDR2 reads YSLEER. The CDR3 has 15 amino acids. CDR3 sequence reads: CASSPGFRENTEAFF. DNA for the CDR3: TGCGCCAGCAGCCCAGGGTTCAGGGAGAACACTGAAGCTTTCTTT.

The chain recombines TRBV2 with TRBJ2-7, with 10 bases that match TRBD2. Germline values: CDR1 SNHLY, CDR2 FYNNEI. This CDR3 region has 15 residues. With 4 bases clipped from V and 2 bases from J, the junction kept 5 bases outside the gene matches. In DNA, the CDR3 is TGTGCCAGCAGTGTATCCAGCGGGGGGGCCTACGAGCAGTACTTC. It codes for CASSVSSGGAYEQYF.

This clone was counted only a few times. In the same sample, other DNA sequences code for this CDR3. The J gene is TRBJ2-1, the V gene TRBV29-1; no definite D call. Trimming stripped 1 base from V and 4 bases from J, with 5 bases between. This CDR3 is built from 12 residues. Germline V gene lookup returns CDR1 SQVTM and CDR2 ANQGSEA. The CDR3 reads CSVEGSYNEQFF. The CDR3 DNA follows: TGCAGCGTTGAAGGGTCATACAATGAGCAGTTCTTC.

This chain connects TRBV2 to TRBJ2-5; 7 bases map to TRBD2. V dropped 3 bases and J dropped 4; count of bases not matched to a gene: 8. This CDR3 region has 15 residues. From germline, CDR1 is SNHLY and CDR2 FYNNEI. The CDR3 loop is CASSELRGLGETQYF. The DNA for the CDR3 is TGTGCCAGCAGTGAGCTGCGGGGGTTAGGAGAGACCCAGTACTTC.

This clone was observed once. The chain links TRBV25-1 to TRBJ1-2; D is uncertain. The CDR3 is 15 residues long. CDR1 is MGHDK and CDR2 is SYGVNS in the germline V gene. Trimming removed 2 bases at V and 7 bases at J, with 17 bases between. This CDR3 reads CASSEALASPRGYTF. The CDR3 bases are TGTGCCAGCAGTGAAGCCCTCGCCAGTCCCCGTGGCTACACCTTC.

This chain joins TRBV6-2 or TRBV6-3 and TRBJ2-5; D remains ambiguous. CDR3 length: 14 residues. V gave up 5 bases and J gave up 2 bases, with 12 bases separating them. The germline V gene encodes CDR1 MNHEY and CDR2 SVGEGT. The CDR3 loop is CASSQYRLQETQYF. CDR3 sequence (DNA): TGTGCCAGCAGTCAATACAGACTTCAAGAGACCCAGTACTTC.

CDR3 DNA: TGTGCCAGCAGCCGGCCCCAGACCACCCAGGGAGATACGCAGTATTTT. Encoded protein: CASSRPQTTQGDTQYF. The chain links TRBV14 to TRBJ2-3; tentative D call: TRBD1 (5 bases). Trimming removed 4 bases from V and 5 bases from J, with 19 bases in between. Looked up from germline, CDR1 is SGHDN and CDR2 is FVKESK. The length of the CDR3 is 16 residues.

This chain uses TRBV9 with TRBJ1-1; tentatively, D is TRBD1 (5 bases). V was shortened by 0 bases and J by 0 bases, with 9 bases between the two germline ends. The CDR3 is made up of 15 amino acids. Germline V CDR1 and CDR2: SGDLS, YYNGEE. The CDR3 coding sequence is TGTGCCAGCAGCGTAGGCCAGGGATTGAACACTGAAGCTTTCTTT. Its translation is CASSVGQGLNTEAFF.

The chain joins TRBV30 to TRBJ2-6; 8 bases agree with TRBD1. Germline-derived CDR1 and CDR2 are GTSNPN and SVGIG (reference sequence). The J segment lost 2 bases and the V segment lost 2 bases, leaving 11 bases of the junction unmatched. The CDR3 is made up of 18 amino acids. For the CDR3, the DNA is TGTGCCTGGAGTCGGTGGCCAGGGGGCGCGACTGGGGCCAACGTCCTGACTTTC. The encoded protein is CAWSRWPGGATGANVLTF.

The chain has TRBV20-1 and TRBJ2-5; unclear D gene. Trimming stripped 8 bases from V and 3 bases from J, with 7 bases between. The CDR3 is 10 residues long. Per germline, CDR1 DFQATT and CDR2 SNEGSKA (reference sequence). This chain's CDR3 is CSFQEETQYF. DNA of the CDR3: TGCAGTTTTCAGGAAGAGACCCAGTACTTC.

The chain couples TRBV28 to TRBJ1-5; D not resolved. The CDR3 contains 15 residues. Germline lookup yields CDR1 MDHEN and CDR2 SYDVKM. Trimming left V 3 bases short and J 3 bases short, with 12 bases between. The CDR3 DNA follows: TGTGCCAGCAGTTTGGCAGGAAGAGTCAATCAGCCCCAGCATTTT. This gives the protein CASSLAGRVNQPQHF.

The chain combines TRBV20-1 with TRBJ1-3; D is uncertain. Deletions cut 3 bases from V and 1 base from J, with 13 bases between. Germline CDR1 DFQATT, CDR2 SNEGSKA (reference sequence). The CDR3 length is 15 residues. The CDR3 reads CSASPTVSSGNTIYF. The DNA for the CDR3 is TGCAGTGCTAGTCCCACTGTCTCTTCTGGAAACACCATATATTTT.

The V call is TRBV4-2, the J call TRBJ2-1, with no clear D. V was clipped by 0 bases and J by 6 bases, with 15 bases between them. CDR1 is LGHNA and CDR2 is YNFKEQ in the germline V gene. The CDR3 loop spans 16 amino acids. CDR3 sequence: CASSQDTGLGSNEQFF. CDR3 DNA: TGTGCCAGCAGCCAAGATACGGGTCTAGGCTCCAATGAGCAGTTCTTC.

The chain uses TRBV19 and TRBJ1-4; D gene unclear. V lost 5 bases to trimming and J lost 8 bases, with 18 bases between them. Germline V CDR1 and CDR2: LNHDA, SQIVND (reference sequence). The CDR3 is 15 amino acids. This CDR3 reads CASSHPGSGNEKLFF. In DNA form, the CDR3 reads TGTGCCAGTAGTCACCCGGGCTCTGGGAACGAAAAACTGTTTTTT.

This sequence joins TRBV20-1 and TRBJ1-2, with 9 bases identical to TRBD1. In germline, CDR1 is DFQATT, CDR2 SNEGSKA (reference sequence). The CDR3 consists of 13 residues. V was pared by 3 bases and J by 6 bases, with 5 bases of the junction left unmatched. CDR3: CSASSGQGNGYTF. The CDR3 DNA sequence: TGCAGTGCTAGTTCGGGACAGGGCAATGGCTACACCTTC.

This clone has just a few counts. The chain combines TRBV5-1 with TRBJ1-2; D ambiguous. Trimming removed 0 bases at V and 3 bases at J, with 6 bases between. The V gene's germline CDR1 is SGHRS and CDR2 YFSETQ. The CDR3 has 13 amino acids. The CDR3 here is CASSLGSDYGYTF. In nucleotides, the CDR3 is TGCGCCAGCAGCTTGGGCAGCGACTATGGCTACACCTTC.

CDR3 in amino acids: CASSEARLAGGPLTGELFF. The DNA of the CDR3 is TGTGCCAGCAGTGAAGCCCGACTAGCGGGGGGGCCTCTCACCGGGGAGCTGTTTTTT. V gene TRBV2 combines with J gene TRBJ2-2, with 14 bases fitting TRBD2. The CDR3 sequence is 19 residues long. Trimming cost V 0 bases and J 4 bases; bases outside gene matches: 7. The germline V gene has CDR1 SNHLY and CDR2 FYNNEI.

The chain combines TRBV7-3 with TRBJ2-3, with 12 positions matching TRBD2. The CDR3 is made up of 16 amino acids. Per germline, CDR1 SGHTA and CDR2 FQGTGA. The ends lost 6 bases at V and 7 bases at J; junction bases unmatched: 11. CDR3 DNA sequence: TGTGCCAGCAGTCCGAGCCCCCTAGCGGGGGGGAATACGCAGTATTTT. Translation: CASSPSPLAGGNTQYF.

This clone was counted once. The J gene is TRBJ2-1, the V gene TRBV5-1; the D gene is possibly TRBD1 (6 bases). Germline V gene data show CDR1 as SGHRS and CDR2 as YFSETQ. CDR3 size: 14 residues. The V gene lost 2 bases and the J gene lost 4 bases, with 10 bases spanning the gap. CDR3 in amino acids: CASSLDGQYNEQFF. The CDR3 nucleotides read TGCGCCAGCAGCTTAGATGGACAGTACAATGAGCAGTTCTTC.

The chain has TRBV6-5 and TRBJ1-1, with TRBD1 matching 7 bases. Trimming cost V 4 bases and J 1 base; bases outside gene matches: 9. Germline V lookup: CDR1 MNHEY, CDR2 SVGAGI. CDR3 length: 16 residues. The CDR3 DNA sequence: TGTGCCAGCAGTTCAATCCCAGGGGGAGGGAACACTGAAGCTTTCTTT. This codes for CASSSIPGGGNTEAFF.

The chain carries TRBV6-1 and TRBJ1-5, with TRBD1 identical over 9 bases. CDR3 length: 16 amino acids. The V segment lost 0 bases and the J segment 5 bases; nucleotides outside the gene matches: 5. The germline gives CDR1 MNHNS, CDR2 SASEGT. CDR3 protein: CASSEAFGQGYQPQHF. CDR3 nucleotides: TGTGCCAGCAGTGAAGCTTTCGGACAGGGGTATCAGCCCCAGCATTTT.